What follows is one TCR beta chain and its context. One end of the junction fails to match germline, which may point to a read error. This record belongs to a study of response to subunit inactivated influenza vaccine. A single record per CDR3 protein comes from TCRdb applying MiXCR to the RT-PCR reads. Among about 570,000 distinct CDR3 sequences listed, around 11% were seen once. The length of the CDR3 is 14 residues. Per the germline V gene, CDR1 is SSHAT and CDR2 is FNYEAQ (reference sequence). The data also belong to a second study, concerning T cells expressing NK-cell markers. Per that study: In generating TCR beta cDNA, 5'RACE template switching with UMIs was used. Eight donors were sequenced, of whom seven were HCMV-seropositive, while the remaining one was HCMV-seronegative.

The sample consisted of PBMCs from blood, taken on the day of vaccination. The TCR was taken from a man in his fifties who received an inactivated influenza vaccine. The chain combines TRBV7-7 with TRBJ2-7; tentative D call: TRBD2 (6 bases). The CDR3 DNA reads TGTGCTAGCAGCTTAGGGGAGGCGGACTACGAGCAGTACTTC. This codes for CASSLGEADYEQYF. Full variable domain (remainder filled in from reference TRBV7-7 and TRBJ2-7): GAGVSQSPRYKVTKRGQDVTLRCDPISSHATLYWYQQALGQGPEFLTYFNYEAQPDKSGLPSDRFSAERPEGSISTLTIQRTEQRDSAMYRCASSLGEADYEQYFGPGTRLTVT.